This T cell receptor beta chain comes out of a study of a mutant IDH1 vaccine in newly diagnosed glioma. The CDR3 is 15 residues long. CDR1 is SGHDT and CDR2 is YYEEEE in the germline V gene. V dropped 1 base and J dropped 8; count of bases not matched to a gene: 4. Clones were read by immunoSEQ multiplex PCR, and TCRdb kept only the in-frame ones, dropping some. The sample yields tens of thousands of clones, about 81% seen once. Regarding this clone: What it binds is not known.

The time point: week 23, last vaccination. In every dose of vaccine, 300 ug of mutant IDH1 20-mer peptide was given alongside topical imiquimod. The TCR comes from a woman aged 40 to 55 with glioma. Some clones in this sample may be carry-over from other donors' samples. The V and J genes are TRBV5-6 and TRBJ1-6, with 9 positions matching TRBD1. Sequenced here: PBMCs, sampled from a glioma patient whose treatment included an IDH1 peptide vaccine. CDR3 nucleotides: TGTGCCAGCAGCTTGAAGACAGGGGGGCATTCACCCCTCCACTTT. Encoded protein: CASSLKTGGHSPLHF.